The clone carrying this TCR beta chain was detected ten times or more. Its antigen is currently unknown. This entry belongs to a study of T cells in Graves' hyperthyroidism and ophthalmopathy. Whole-study findings and limits: Most thyroid clonotypes with frequency above 0.001 were detected in blood.

Diagnoses rested on clinical symptoms, serum thyroxine and TRAb, thyroid ultrasound and orbital computed tomography. TCR beta CDR3 regions were amplified from RNA transcripts. First-round RT-PCR with HTBI primers amplified the TCR CDR3 region. TCRdb fed the multiplex PCR reads into MiXCR, producing one record per CDR3 protein. The repertoire has approximately 360,000 distinct CDR3 sequences, approximately 25% of them found once; the top ten carry 73%. This CDR3 comprises 12 residues. Germline loops: CDR1 SGHVS, CDR2 FNYEAQ. Losses at the gene ends were 5 bases for V and 10 bases for J; bases not matched to a gene: 2.

The sequenced sample was blood. The gene calls are TRBV7-6 and TRBJ2-1, with TRBD2 matching 10 bases. The sequence came from a man in his forties or fifties with Graves' hyperthyroidism. The CDR3 protein is CASSVLAGEQFF. CDR3 nucleotides: TGTGCCAGCAGCGTACTAGCGGGAGAGCAGTTCTTC.